Described below is a single T cell receptor (beta chain) sequence and its context. Its antigen is unidentified. The V gene lost 1 base and the J gene lost 5 bases, with 18 bases spanning the gap. This CDR3 spans 17 amino acids. Germline CDR1 SGHVS, CDR2 FQNEAQ. 60 Vbeta and 13 Jbeta primers were used in PCR. Sequencing was performed with immunoSEQ multiplex PCR; in TCRdb, only in-frame clones are kept and a portion is missing. The table shows 100,000 to 150,000 clones, with about 81% occurring only once. The sample originates from a study of cytomegalovirus exposure and HLA in healthy donors. Overall study findings and caveats: A prior analysis recorded that most TCR beta V segments were productive about 87% or about 30% of the time. Reportedly, HLA-A and HLA-B alleles of most subjects were accurately predicted from TCR beta. In a later analysis, HLA-C alleles had the fewest associated TCRs, DRB1 alleles the most.

Material: PBMCs. V is TRBV7-8 and J is TRBJ2-1; maybe TRBD1 (6 bases). The receptor comes from a young woman in good health and CMV-seronegative. The CDR3 protein is CASSLEPGQRINNEQFF. CDR3 bases: TGTGCCAGCAGCTTAGAGCCGGGACAACGAATAAACAATGAGCAGTTCTTC.